These 16 T cell receptor beta chains originate from one sample sequenced in a study of cytomegalovirus exposure and HLA in healthy donors. 13 Jbeta primers and 60 Vbeta primers were used for the PCR. TCRdb's copy holds only in-frame clones and misses some; the assay was immunoSEQ multiplex PCR. The sample has more than 95,000 clones, 65% to 85% seen once; the top ten hold roughly 3.9%. What was sequenced was PBMCs. The receptors come from a man aged 45-65 years in good health and CMV-seropositive.

About this clone: Germline is not matched at one junction end, which may reflect a read error. The chain combines TRBV7-9 with TRBJ1-2; no clear D. In germline, CDR1 is SEHNR, CDR2 FQNEAQ (reference sequence). The CDR3 totals 12 residues. CDR3 in DNA: TGTTCCAGCAGCCCACAAAAGAATGGCTACACCTTC. Its protein is CSSSPQKNGYTF.

CDR3 amino acids: CASSILPSLRGGDTQYF. The CDR3 DNA sequence: TGCGCCAGCAGCATCCTCCCGAGCCTCAGGGGAGGGGATACGCAGTATTTT. The rearrangement links TRBV5-1 to TRBJ2-3, with D possibly being TRBD2 (7 bases). Per germline, CDR1 SGHRS and CDR2 YFSETQ. The CDR3 is 17 amino acids. The V end was cut by 4 bases, the J end by 6 bases, with 24 bases between.

The chain has TRBV16 and TRBJ2-5; D is uncertain. Per germline, CDR1 KGHSY and CDR2 FQNENV. The CDR3 extends over 12 amino acids. The V and J ends lost 2 bases and 4 bases respectively, with 5 bases between them. Here the CDR3 DNA reads TGTGCCAGCAGCCAAGTTAGAGAGACCCAGTACTTC. Protein product: CASSQVRETQYF.

This clone was observed a few times. V gene TRBV28 combines with J gene TRBJ2-5, with D tentatively TRBD2 (5 bases). V was trimmed by 6 bases and J by 7 bases, leaving 15 bases between them. This CDR3 is built from 13 residues. Per the germline V gene, CDR1 is MDHEN and CDR2 is SYDVKM. In DNA form, the CDR3 reads TGTGCCAGCAGCCTAGCATCTGGTGGGACCCAGTACTTC. It encodes CASSLASGGTQYF.

V gene TRBV30 combines with J gene TRBJ1-6; perhaps TRBD1 as D (6 bases). In germline, CDR1 is GTSNPN, CDR2 SVGIG (reference sequence). The ends were cut back, 5 bases at V and 9 bases at J, with 14 bases in the middle. The CDR3 loop spans 13 amino acids. The CDR3 region is CAWEGQNSSPLHF. In DNA, the CDR3 is TGTGCCTGGGAAGGACAGAATAGTTCACCCCTCCACTTT.

The chain couples TRBV19 to TRBJ2-3, with TRBD1 matching over 8 bases. J was trimmed by 2 bases and V by 10 bases; bases with no gene match: 8. The CDR3 has 14 residues. Germline V lookup: CDR1 LNHDA, CDR2 SQIVND (reference sequence). The CDR3 nucleotides are TGTGCCACCAGACAGGGGAGGACCACAGATACGCAGTATTTT. Encoded protein: CATRQGRTTDTQYF. Complete variable domain (other parts from reference TRBV19 and TRBJ2-3): DGGITQSPKYLFRKEGQNVTLSCEQNLNHDAMYWYRQDPGQGLRLIYYSQIVNDFQKGDIAEGYSVSREKKESFPLTVTSAQKNPTAFYLCATRQGRTTDTQYFGPGTRLTVL.

The J gene is TRBJ1-5, the V gene TRBV28; tentatively, D is TRBD1 (6 bases). This CDR3 is built from 14 residues. Trimming shortened V by 6 bases and J by 9 bases, and 18 bases separated the two germline ends. The V gene's germline CDR1 is MDHEN and CDR2 SYDVKM. CDR3 DNA sequence: TGTGCCAGCAGCGCCGGCGGCGGACAGCGGCCCCAGCATTTT. Residues: CASSAGGGQRPQHF.

This clone was seen only a few times. The chain has TRBV28 and TRBJ2-7, with a possible D match to TRBD1 (6 bases). The CDR3 extends over 13 amino acids. CDR1 and CDR2 (germline): MDHEN, SYDVKM. Between the trimmed V and J ends, which lost 7 bases and 4 bases, there was a span of 14 bases. In DNA form, the CDR3 reads TGTGCCAGCACAAAGGGACAAACTTACGAGCAGTACTTC. Encoded protein: CASTKGQTYEQYF.

There are a few counts of this clone. V is TRBV15 and J is TRBJ2-3; D remains unclear. Germline CDR1 LNHNV, CDR2 YYDKDF (reference sequence). Deletions cut 5 bases from V and 1 base from J, with 10 bases between. CDR3 size: 14 residues. CDR3 bases: TGTGCCACCAGCTATGTGGGCGGCACAGATACGCAGTATTTT. It yields the protein CATSYVGGTDTQYF.

The V gene is TRBV14, the J gene TRBJ2-7, with D hard to call. The CDR3 contains 14 residues. Looked up from germline, CDR1 is SGHDN and CDR2 is FVKESK. V shed 4 bases and J shed 2 bases, with 12 bases lying between them. Here the CDR3 reads CASSPLTSPYEQYF. The CDR3 nucleotides are TGTGCCAGCAGCCCACTCACCTCCCCCTACGAGCAGTACTTC. The complete variable domain, with remaining parts taken from reference TRBV14 and TRBJ2-7, reads EAGVTQFPSHSVIEKGQTVTLRCDPISGHDNLYWYRRVMGKEIKFLLHFVKESKQDESGMPNNRFLAERTGGTYSTLKVQPAELEDSGVYFCASSPLTSPYEQYFGPGTRLTVT.

The V and J genes are TRBV5-4 and TRBJ2-7, with TRBD2 matching over 11 bases. Unmatched junction bases numbered 10, after V lost 2 bases and J lost 6 bases. Germline lookup yields CDR1 SGHNT and CDR2 YYREEE (reference sequence). This CDR3 has 16 residues. The CDR3 sequence is CASSFGGLAVNVEQYF. In DNA form, the CDR3 reads TGTGCCAGCAGCTTTGGGGGACTAGCGGTAAATGTCGAGCAGTACTTC.

The chain links TRBV5-1 to TRBJ1-1; D gene ambiguous. V shed 0 bases and J shed 5 bases, with 11 bases lying between them. From germline, CDR1 is SGHRS and CDR2 YFSETQ. The CDR3 has 14 amino acids. The chain's CDR3 is CASSLAVRGTEAFF. Here the CDR3 DNA reads TGCGCCAGCAGCTTGGCCGTCAGAGGGACTGAAGCTTTCTTT.

The chain carries TRBV27 and TRBJ2-3, with TRBD2 identical over 9 bases. This CDR3 comprises 13 residues. Per germline, CDR1 MNHEY and CDR2 SMNVEV (reference sequence). J lost 3 bases, V lost 8 bases, and 3 bases had no gene match. The CDR3 DNA is TGTGCCAGCGGTCTAGCGGGGACAGATACGCAGTATTTT. Protein: CASGLAGTDTQYF.

This clone was counted a few times. The rearrangement uses TRBV14 and TRBJ2-1, with 8 bases fitting TRBD1. The V segment lost 5 bases and the J segment 5 bases; nucleotides outside the gene matches: 8. There are 15 residues in the CDR3. CDR1 and CDR2 from the germline V gene are SGHDN and FVKESK. CDR3 protein: CASSLGQGRNNEQFF. The CDR3, as DNA: TGTGCCAGCAGCTTAGGACAGGGAAGAAACAATGAGCAGTTCTTC.

V and J are TRBV27 and TRBJ2-2; maybe TRBD2 (6 bases). CDR1 is MNHEY, CDR2 SMNVEV, per germline (reference sequence). V was shortened by 8 bases and J by 0 bases, with 16 bases between the two germline ends. This CDR3 contains 16 residues. The CDR3 sequence is CASCFHSGTNTGELFF. CDR3 coding DNA: TGTGCCAGCTGCTTCCATAGCGGAACGAACACCGGGGAGCTGTTTTTT.

The chain uses TRBV5-4 and TRBJ1-4; D uncertain. Trimming left V 2 bases short and J 7 bases short, with 12 bases between. Germline CDR1 reads SGHNT; CDR2 reads YYREEE (reference sequence). The CDR3 is 14 residues long. Here the CDR3 DNA reads TGTGCCAGCAGCTTTCGAGGGTTGGGTGAAAAACTGTTTTTT. It codes for CASSFRGLGEKLFF.